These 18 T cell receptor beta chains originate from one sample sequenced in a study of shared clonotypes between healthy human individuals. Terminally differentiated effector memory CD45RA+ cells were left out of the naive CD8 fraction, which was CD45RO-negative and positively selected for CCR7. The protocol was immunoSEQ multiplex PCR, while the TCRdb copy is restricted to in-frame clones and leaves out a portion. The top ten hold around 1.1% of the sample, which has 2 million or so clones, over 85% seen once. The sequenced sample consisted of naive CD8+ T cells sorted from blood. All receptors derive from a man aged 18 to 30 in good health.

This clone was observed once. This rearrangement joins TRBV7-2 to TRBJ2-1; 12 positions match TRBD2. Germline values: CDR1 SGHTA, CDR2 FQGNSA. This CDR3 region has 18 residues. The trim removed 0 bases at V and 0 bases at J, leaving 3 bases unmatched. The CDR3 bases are TGTGCCAGCAGCTTAGCATGGGGACTAGCGGGCTCCTACAATGAGCAGTTCTTC. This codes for CASSLAWGLAGSYNEQFF.

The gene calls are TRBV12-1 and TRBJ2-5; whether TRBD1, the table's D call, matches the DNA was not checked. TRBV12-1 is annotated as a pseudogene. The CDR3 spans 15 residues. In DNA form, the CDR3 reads TGTGCCAGCAGCTTCTGCCGGGACAGCGCAGAGACCCAGTACTTC. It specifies CASSFCRDSAETQYF.

The CDR3, as DNA: TGTGCCAGCAGCGCGGGCTTCACAGATACGCAGTATTTT. Residues: CASSAGFTDTQYF. The chain uses TRBV9 and TRBJ2-3; D gene ambiguous. The length of the CDR3 is 13 residues. CDR1 and CDR2 (germline): SGDLS, YYNGEE. Trimming cost V 3 bases and J 2 bases, with 7 bases left between them.

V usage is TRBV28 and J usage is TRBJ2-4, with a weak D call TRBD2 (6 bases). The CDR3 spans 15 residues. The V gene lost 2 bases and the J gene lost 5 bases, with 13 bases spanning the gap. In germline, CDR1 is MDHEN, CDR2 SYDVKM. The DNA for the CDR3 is TGTGCCAGCAGTTTAGGTCGACTAGATGAAAACATTCAGTACTTC. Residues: CASSLGRLDENIQYF.

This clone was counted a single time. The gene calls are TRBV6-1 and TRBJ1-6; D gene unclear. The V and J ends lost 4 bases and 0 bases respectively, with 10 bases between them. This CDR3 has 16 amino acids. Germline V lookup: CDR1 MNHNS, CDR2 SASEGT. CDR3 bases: TGTGCCAGCAGTGGAGAGCTTTTCTCCTATAATTCACCCCTCCACTTT. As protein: CASSGELFSYNSPLHF.

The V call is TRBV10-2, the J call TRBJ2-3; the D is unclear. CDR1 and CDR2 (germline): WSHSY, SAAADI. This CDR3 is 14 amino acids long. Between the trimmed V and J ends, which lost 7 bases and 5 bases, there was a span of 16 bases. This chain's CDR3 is CASIPTLQLDTQYF. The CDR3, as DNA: TGCGCCAGCATCCCGACCTTACAACTAGATACGCAGTATTTT.

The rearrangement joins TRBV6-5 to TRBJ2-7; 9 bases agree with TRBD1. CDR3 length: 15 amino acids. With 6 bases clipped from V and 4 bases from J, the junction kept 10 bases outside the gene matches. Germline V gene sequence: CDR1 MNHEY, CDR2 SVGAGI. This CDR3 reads CASRPTGTGFYEQYF. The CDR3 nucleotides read TGTGCCAGCAGACCCACCGGGACAGGGTTTTACGAGCAGTACTTC.

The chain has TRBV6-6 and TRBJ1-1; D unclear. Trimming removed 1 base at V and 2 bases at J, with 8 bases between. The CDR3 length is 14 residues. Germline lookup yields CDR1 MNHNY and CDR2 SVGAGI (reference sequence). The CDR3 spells CASSYFAGNTEAFF. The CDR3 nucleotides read TGTGCCAGCAGTTACTTCGCGGGAAACACTGAAGCTTTCTTT.

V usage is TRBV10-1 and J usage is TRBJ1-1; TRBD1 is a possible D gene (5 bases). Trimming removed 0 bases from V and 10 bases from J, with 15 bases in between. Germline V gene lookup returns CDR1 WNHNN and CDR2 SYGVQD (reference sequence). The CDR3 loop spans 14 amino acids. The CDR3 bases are TGCGCCAGCAGTGAGTCGATTCAGGGATTTCCAGCTTTCTTT. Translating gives CASSESIQGFPAFF.

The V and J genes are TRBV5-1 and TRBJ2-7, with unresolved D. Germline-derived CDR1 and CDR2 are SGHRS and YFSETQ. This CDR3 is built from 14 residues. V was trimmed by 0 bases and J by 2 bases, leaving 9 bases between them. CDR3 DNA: TGCGCCAGCAGCTTGGTTGGGGAAGCCTACGAGCAGTACTTC. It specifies CASSLVGEAYEQYF.

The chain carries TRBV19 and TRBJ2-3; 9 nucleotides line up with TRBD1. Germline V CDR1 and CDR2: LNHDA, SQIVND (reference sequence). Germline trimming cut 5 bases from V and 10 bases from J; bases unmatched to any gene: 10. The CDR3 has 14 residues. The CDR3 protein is CASSPRDRVSPQYF. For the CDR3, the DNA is TGTGCCAGTAGTCCACGGGACAGGGTCTCGCCGCAGTATTTT.

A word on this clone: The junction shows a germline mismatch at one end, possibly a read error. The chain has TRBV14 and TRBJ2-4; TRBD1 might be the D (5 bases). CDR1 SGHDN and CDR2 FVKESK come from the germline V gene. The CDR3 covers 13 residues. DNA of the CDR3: TGTGCCAGCAGCCAAGATTACAGGCCCCCCTGGCACTTC. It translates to CASSQDYRPPWHF.

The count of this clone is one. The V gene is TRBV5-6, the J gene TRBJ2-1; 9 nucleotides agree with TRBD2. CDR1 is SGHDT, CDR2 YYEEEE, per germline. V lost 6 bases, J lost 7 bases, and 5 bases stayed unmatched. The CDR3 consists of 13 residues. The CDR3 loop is CASIAGVSNEQFF. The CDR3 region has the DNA TGTGCCAGCATAGCGGGAGTGTCGAATGAGCAGTTCTTC.

The CDR3, as DNA: TGTGCCAGCAGTGATCTACAGGGCCGGTACTACGAGCAGTACTTC. It yields the protein CASSDLQGRYYEQYF. The chain combines TRBV6-1 with TRBJ2-7, with TRBD1 as a possible D gene (6 bases). The CDR3 spans 15 residues. The germline V gene encodes CDR1 MNHNS and CDR2 SASEGT. Trimming took 3 bases from V and 3 from J, leaving 15 bases between them.

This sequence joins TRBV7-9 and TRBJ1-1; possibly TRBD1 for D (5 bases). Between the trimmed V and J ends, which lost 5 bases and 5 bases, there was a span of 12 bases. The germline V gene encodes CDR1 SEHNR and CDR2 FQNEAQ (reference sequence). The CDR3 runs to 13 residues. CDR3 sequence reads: CASSPPGLTEAFF. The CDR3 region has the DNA TGTGCCAGCAGCCCGCCGGGACTAACTGAAGCTTTCTTT.

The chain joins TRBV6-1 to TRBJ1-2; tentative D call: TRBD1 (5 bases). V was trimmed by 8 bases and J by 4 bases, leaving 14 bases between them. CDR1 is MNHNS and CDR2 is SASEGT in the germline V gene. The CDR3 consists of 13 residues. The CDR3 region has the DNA TGTGCCAGCGTCCCTCCGGGGCGCTATGGCTACACCTTC. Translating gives CASVPPGRYGYTF.

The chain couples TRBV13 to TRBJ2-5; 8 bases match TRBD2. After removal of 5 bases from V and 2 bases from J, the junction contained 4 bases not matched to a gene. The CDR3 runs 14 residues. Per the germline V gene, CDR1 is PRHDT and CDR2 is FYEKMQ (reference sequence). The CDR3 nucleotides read TGTGCCAGCAGCGTCGGGACTAGTCAAGAGACCCAGTACTTC. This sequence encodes CASSVGTSQETQYF.

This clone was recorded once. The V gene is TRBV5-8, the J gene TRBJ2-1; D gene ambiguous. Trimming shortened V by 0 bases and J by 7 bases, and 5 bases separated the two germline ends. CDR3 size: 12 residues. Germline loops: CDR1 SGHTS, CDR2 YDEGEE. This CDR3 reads CASSLEWNEQFF. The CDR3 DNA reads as TGTGCCAGCAGCTTGGAGTGGAATGAGCAGTTCTTC.